This entry lists 24 T cell receptor beta chains sequenced from one sample in a study of blood T cell repertoires in COVID-19. Measured with immunoSEQ multiplex PCR; TCRdb has only the in-frame clones, and not every one. The sample has approximately 240,000 clones; more than 65% are singletons. Source material: peripheral blood. Receptors originate from a woman aged 55-70 years with acute or convalescent COVID-19.

The V and J genes are TRBV5-4 and TRBJ1-2; a possible D gene is TRBD1 (5 bases). CDR3 length: 15 residues. CDR1 is SGHNT, CDR2 YYREEE, per germline (reference sequence). The V end was cut by 1 base, the J end by 8 bases, with 18 bases between. This CDR3 is CASSLNSGLMSGYTF. The CDR3 region has the DNA TGTGCCAGCAGCTTGAATTCAGGGCTTATGTCCGGCTACACCTTC.

This chain links TRBV5-1 with TRBJ2-7; TRBD2 might be the D (5 bases). Germline V gives CDR1 SGHRS, CDR2 YFSETQ. The length of the CDR3 is 13 residues. V was pared by 6 bases and J by 2 bases, with 12 bases between. The CDR3 loop reads CASTEDPTYEQYF. The CDR3 DNA sequence: TGCGCCAGCACGGAGGATCCAACCTACGAGCAGTACTTC.

V usage is TRBV27 and J usage is TRBJ1-2; 8 bases align to TRBD1. Germline CDR1 and CDR2: MNHEY and SMNVEV (reference sequence). Germline trimming cut 3 bases from V and 4 bases from J; bases unmatched to any gene: 7. The CDR3 extends over 15 amino acids. CDR3 amino acids: CASSFLGTGTYGYTF. CDR3 nucleotides: TGTGCCAGCAGTTTCCTCGGGACAGGTACCTATGGCTACACCTTC.

A single count supports this clone. This chain joins TRBV5-1 and TRBJ1-2, with TRBD1 matching over 9 bases. Per the germline V gene, CDR1 is SGHRS and CDR2 is YFSETQ. The CDR3 sequence is 15 residues long. V lost 0 bases, J lost 9 bases, and 9 bases stayed unmatched. The CDR3 nucleotides are TGCGCCAGCAGCTTGGGGGGACAGGGTGGATGGAGCTACACCTTC. Protein sequence: CASSLGGQGGWSYTF. The whole variable domain, filled in from reference TRBV5-1 and TRBJ1-2, reads KAGVTQTPRYLIKTRGQQVTLSCSPISGHRSVSWYQQTPGQGLQFLFEYFSETQRNKGNFPGRFSGRQFSNSRSEMNVSTLELGDSALYLCASSLGGQGGWSYTFGSGTRLTVV.

V and J are TRBV7-8 and TRBJ1-1, with 10 nucleotides matching TRBD1. Germline values: CDR1 SGHVS, CDR2 FQNEAQ. The CDR3 is 14 residues long. J was trimmed by 4 bases and V by 4 bases; bases with no gene match: 3. CDR3 region: CASSWDRGSTEAFF. The DNA of the CDR3 is TGTGCCAGCAGCTGGGACAGGGGTTCCACTGAAGCTTTCTTT.

The chain's CDR3 is CASSLLPPTGAALYEQYF. The CDR3 coding sequence is TGTGCCAGCAGCCTCCTCCCCCCCACAGGGGCCGCCCTCTACGAGCAGTACTTC. The genes are TRBV3-1 (or the pseudogene TRBV3-2) and TRBJ2-7; 7 positions match TRBD1. The CDR3 is 18 residues long. Germline CDR1 reads LGHDT; CDR2 reads YNNKEL (reference sequence). V lost 4 bases to trimming and J lost 3 bases; unmatched junction nucleotides: 18.

The rearrangement uses TRBV30 and TRBJ1-3; 7 bases are a match to TRBD1. The CDR3 length is 13 residues. Germline V CDR1 and CDR2: GTSNPN, SVGIG (reference sequence). The V segment lost 2 bases and the J segment 5 bases; nucleotides outside the gene matches: 3. CDR3 DNA: TGTGCCTGGAGTCCGGGACAGCGAAACACCATATATTTT. Its protein is CAWSPGQRNTIYF.

The chain joins TRBV5-8 to TRBJ2-7, with TRBD2 matching 16 bases. V lost 0 bases, J lost 4 bases, and 10 bases stayed unmatched. The CDR3 runs to 19 residues. CDR1 and CDR2 (germline): SGHTS, YDEGEE. The CDR3 loop reads CASSLAGTSGGAGMYEQYF. CDR3 nucleotides: TGTGCCAGCAGCTTGGCCGGGACTAGCGGGGGGGCCGGAATGTACGAGCAGTACTTC.

V is TRBV9 and J is TRBJ2-1, with TRBD1 identical over 7 bases. The CDR3 is 15 amino acids. Germline values: CDR1 SGDLS, CDR2 YYNGEE. V lost 2 bases and J lost 4; bases outside the gene matches: 6. The CDR3 nucleotides are TGTGCCAGCAGCGTTACAGGGGTGAGTTACAATGAGCAGTTCTTC. Its translation: CASSVTGVSYNEQFF.

CDR3: CASSLGGTSNQPQHF. In nucleotides, the CDR3 is TGTGCCAGTAGTTTGGGAGGAACTAGCAATCAGCCCCAGCATTTT. This chain connects TRBV19 to TRBJ1-5; D not resolved. CDR3 length equals 15 residues. The V end was cut by 5 bases, the J end by 0 bases, with 11 bases between. Per the germline V gene, CDR1 is LNHDA and CDR2 is SQIVND (reference sequence).

This chain links TRBV5-1 with TRBJ1-1; D is unresolved. Germline values: CDR1 SGHRS, CDR2 YFSETQ. The CDR3 is 16 amino acids. V was shortened by 0 bases and J by 5 bases, with 17 bases between the two germline ends. Here the CDR3 DNA reads TGCGCCAGCAGCTTGGTACCGGGATTCCGAGGGACTGAAGCTTTCTTT. It specifies CASSLVPGFRGTEAFF. The full variable domain, completed using reference TRBV5-1 and TRBJ1-1, is KAGVTQTPRYLIKTRGQQVTLSCSPISGHRSVSWYQQTPGQGLQFLFEYFSETQRNKGNFPGRFSGRQFSNSRSEMNVSTLELGDSALYLCASSLVPGFRGTEAFFGQGTRLTVV.

This rearrangement joins TRBV9 to TRBJ1-2; D is perhaps TRBD1 (5 bases). The length of the CDR3 is 16 residues. Deletions cut 0 bases from V and 5 bases from J, with 17 bases between. Germline V gene data show CDR1 as SGDLS and CDR2 as YYNGEE. CDR3 amino acids: CASSVGRRGSDYGYTF. CDR3 nucleotides: TGTGCCAGCAGCGTAGGTAGGAGGGGATCAGATTATGGCTACACCTTC.

The chain carries TRBV2 and TRBJ2-1, with 11 bases that match TRBD1. V was pared by 8 bases and J by 8 bases, with 5 bases of the junction left unmatched. CDR3 size: 13 residues. CDR1 and CDR2 (germline): SNHLY, FYNNEI. The CDR3 DNA is TGTGCCAGCCGCGGGGACAGGGGGTATGAGCAGTTCTTC. Translating it yields CASRGDRGYEQFF.

The chain employs TRBV18 and TRBJ2-1, with unresolved D. V lost 6 bases, J lost 0 bases, and 6 bases lay in between. CDR1 and CDR2 (germline): KGHSH, LQKENI. This CDR3 is built from 13 residues. Here the CDR3 reads CASSLNSYNEQFF. CDR3 in DNA: TGTGCCAGCTCTCTTAACTCCTACAATGAGCAGTTCTTC.

The V call is TRBV3-1 (or the pseudogene TRBV3-2), the J call TRBJ1-1; 8 positions agree with TRBD1. Trimming at V came to 4 bases and at J to 5 bases, leaving 9 bases not matched to a gene. CDR1 LGHDT and CDR2 YNNKEL come from the germline V gene (reference sequence). The CDR3 length is 15 residues. The CDR3 nucleotides are TGTGCCAGCAGCCGCGGACAGGGAAGGGGTACTGAAGCTTTCTTT. Translated: CASSRGQGRGTEAFF.

CDR3 in DNA: TGCAGTGCTAGTGACAGGGTGCAGCCCCAGCATTTT. This encodes CSASDRVQPQHF. V gene TRBV20-1 combines with J gene TRBJ1-5; TRBD1 aligns across 7 bases. Germline CDR1 and CDR2: DFQATT and SNEGSKA (reference sequence). J was trimmed by 7 bases and V by 3 bases; bases with no gene match: 3. The CDR3 runs 12 residues.

The chain uses TRBV3-1 (or the pseudogene TRBV3-2) and TRBJ1-1; 11 bases align to TRBD1. This CDR3 contains 15 residues. Trimming took 6 bases from V and 1 from J; bases not matched to a gene: 4. The germline gives CDR1 LGHDT, CDR2 YNNKEL (reference sequence). CDR3 in amino acids: CASRPGQGANTEAFF. The CDR3 DNA reads as TGTGCCAGCAGACCCGGACAGGGGGCGAACACTGAAGCTTTCTTT.

The V gene is TRBV6-4, the J gene TRBJ2-5; 8 bases match TRBD2. This CDR3 has 18 amino acids. V dropped 2 bases and J dropped 5; count of bases not matched to a gene: 16. Germline lookup yields CDR1 MRHNA and CDR2 SNTAGT. DNA for the CDR3: TGTGCCAGCAGTGACATCGAGCGGGGGTTCATACACGGGGAGACCCAGTACTTC. Its translation: CASSDIERGFIHGETQYF.

This chain joins TRBV29-1 and TRBJ2-2; maybe TRBD1 (6 bases). Germline V gene data show CDR1 as SQVTM and CDR2 as ANQGSEA. The germline V and J ends were trimmed by 5 bases and 5 bases, with 12 bases remaining between them. CDR3 size: 13 residues. As DNA, the CDR3 is TGCAGCGTTCGCAGGGGCAGTACCGGGGAGCTGTTTTTT. Its translation: CSVRRGSTGELFF.

The genes are TRBV4-1 and TRBJ2-7, with D possibly being TRBD2 (6 bases). Trimming removed 1 base at V and 8 bases at J, with 9 bases between. CDR1 is MGHRA, CDR2 YSYEKL, per germline. The length of the CDR3 is 12 residues. CDR3 DNA sequence: TGCGCCAGCAGCCAAGGTCGGGAGAAGCAGTACTTC. This encodes CASSQGREKQYF.

V and J are TRBV5-1 and TRBJ1-1; D unresolved. The length of the CDR3 is 14 residues. The ends were cut back, 4 bases at V and 0 bases at J, with 10 bases in the middle. Germline values: CDR1 SGHRS, CDR2 YFSETQ. The CDR3 here is CASSPGLVNTEAFF. The CDR3 DNA sequence: TGCGCCAGCAGCCCCGGACTGGTGAACACTGAAGCTTTCTTT.

In this sample, this clone turned up once. The chain carries TRBV10-3 and TRBJ1-2, with D unresolved. Germline CDR1 and CDR2: ENHRY and SYGVKD. V lost 3 bases to trimming and J lost 0 bases, with 8 bases between them. The length of the CDR3 is 14 residues. In DNA form, the CDR3 reads TGTGCCATCAGTGACGTCCAGGCTAACTATGGCTACACCTTC. As protein: CAISDVQANYGYTF.

The chain joins TRBV10-1 to TRBJ2-3, with 8 bases aligning to TRBD1. J was trimmed by 5 bases and V by 3 bases; bases with no gene match: 7. Per the germline V gene, CDR1 is WNHNN and CDR2 is SYGVQD (reference sequence). The CDR3 loop spans 15 amino acids. CDR3 protein: CASSDLGQGEDTQYF. As DNA, the CDR3 is TGCGCCAGCAGTGACCTCGGACAGGGTGAAGATACGCAGTATTTT.

The rearrangement joins TRBV7-9 to TRBJ1-2; tentative D call: TRBD1 (5 bases). The CDR3 spans 15 residues. The germline V gene has CDR1 SEHNR and CDR2 FQNEAQ (reference sequence). Trimming removed 2 bases from V and 4 bases from J, with 14 bases in between. CDR3 nucleotide sequence: TGTGCCAGCAGCTTACAAAAGGGGCTTAGCTATGGCTACACCTTC. This encodes CASSLQKGLSYGYTF.